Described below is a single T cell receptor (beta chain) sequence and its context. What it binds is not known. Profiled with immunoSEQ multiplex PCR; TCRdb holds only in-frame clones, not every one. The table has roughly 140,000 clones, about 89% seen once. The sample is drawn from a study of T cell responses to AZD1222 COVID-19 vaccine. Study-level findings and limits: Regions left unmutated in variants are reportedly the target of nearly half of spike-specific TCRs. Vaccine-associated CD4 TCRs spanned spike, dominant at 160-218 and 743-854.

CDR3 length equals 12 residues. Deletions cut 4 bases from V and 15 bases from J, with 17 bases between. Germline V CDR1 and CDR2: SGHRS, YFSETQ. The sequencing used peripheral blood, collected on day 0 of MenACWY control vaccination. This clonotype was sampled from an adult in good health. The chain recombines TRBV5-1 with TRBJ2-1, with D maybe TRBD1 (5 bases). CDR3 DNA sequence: TGCGCCAGCAGCGAAACAGGACGGGTAGCGTTCTTC. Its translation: CASSETGRVAFF.